This record covers a single T cell receptor (beta chain). Its cognate antigen is unknown. Trimming cost V 5 bases and J 1 base, with 14 bases left between them. From germline, CDR1 is LNHDA and CDR2 SQIVND (reference sequence). The CDR3 extends over 15 amino acids. The sample comes from a study of T cell repertoires in ileal Crohn's disease. Study at large: Every patient was operated on for stricturing (roughly 61%) or penetrating (about 39%) complications.

Overall study results and limits: Sorted CD8 T cells held more high-frequency clones than CD4.

Per sample, roughly 530 nanograms of biopsy DNA were TCRB immunosequenced. Some clones are missing from TCRdb's copy, which holds only in-frame ones; the method was immunoSEQ multiplex PCR. The table includes some 4,200 clones, about 76% detected once. The TCR comes from an adult with Crohn's disease. The chain links TRBV19 to TRBJ1-1, with D tentatively TRBD1 (5 bases). Sequencing used ileal tissue. CDR3 sequence (DNA): TGTGCCAGTAGTCCCCGGGGGACGGAGAACACTGAAGCTTTCTTT. Protein: CASSPRGTENTEAFF. Looking up the rest from reference TRBV19 and TRBJ1-1 gives the full variable domain: DGGITQSPKYLFRKEGQNVTLSCEQNLNHDAMYWYRQDPGQGLRLIYYSQIVNDFQKGDIAEGYSVSREKKESFPLTVTSAQKNPTAFYLCASSPRGTENTEAFFGQGTRLTVV.